The 12 T cell receptor beta chains below all came from one sample that was sequenced in a study of blood T cells in healthy people across ages. Then a second PCR, running roughly 6 to 11 cycles, was carried out with a sample-barcoded 5' primer and a J-beta primer mix. TCRdb analysed the 5' RACE reads with MiXCR anew, one entry per CDR3 protein. The repertoire holds about 1.6 million distinct CDR3 sequences, with approximately 32% as singletons. Sequencing was carried out using blood. The receptors derive from a young woman in good health.

This clonotype is a singleton in its sample. The V and J genes are TRBV6-5 and TRBJ2-5, with unresolved D. The DNA end favors TRBJ2-7, so the J call may be wrong. The germline gives CDR1 MNHEY, CDR2 SVGAGI. The CDR3 spans 12 residues. The CDR3 DNA sequence: TGTGCCAGCAGAGGTAGATCGAGCGAGCAGTACTTC. This encodes CASRGRSSEQYF.

This clonotype was counted between two and nine times. This chain connects TRBV6-6 to TRBJ2-3; the D gene is possibly TRBD1 (5 bases). V gave up 6 bases and J gave up 4 bases, with 23 bases separating them. The CDR3 loop spans 17 amino acids. CDR1 MNHNY and CDR2 SVGAGI come from the germline V gene (reference sequence). DNA of the CDR3: TGTGCCAGCAGCCCCCGCCCGCGTGATAGCAGGGCAGATACGCAGTATTTT. Translation: CASSPRPRDSRADTQYF.

This clonotype was seen more than once but under ten times. CDR3 residues: CSATTEEAGQPQHF. CDR3 DNA sequence: TGCAGTGCTACGACGGAGGAGGCGGGTCAGCCCCAGCATTTT. The V gene is TRBV20-1, the J gene TRBJ1-5; D remains unclear. The CDR3 runs 14 residues. Germline CDR1 DFQATT, CDR2 SNEGSKA (reference sequence). V lost 4 bases and J 6 bases, leaving 16 bases between the germline ends.

The chain has TRBV27 and TRBJ2-7; the match to TRBD2 covers 8 bases. Trimming at V came to 2 bases and at J to 5 bases, leaving 11 bases not matched to a gene. The CDR3 extends over 16 amino acids. CDR1 is MNHEY and CDR2 is SMNVEV in the germline V gene (reference sequence). The CDR3 nucleotides read TGTGCCAGCAGTTTAAAGTTGGGACTAGTGAGTGACGAGCAGTACTTC. It yields the protein CASSLKLGLVSDEQYF.

The V call is TRBV7-2, the J call TRBJ2-1, with 14 bases that match TRBD2. Trimming took 5 bases from V and 8 from J; bases not matched to a gene: 11. CDR1 is SGHTA and CDR2 is FQGNSA in the germline V gene. The CDR3 has 17 residues. DNA for the CDR3: TGTGCCAGCAGCCCACGACTAGCGGGAGGGGGGCGAGATGAGCAGTTCTTC. Residues: CASSPRLAGGGRDEQFF.

The rearrangement links TRBV4-1 to TRBJ2-2, with D possibly being TRBD1 (6 bases). V lost 3 bases and J lost 2, with 10 bases in between. CDR3 length: 15 residues. Germline-derived CDR1 and CDR2 are MGHRA and YSYEKL. CDR3 DNA sequence: TGCGCCAGCAGCCAGTACAGGGACAACACCGGGGAGCTGTTTTTT. Protein product: CASSQYRDNTGELFF.

This clonotype turned up a few times. Here the CDR3 DNA reads TGTGCCAGCAGCCCCATGTTGCGGTATCGTGACAATGAGCAGTTCTTC. It codes for CASSPMLRYRDNEQFF. The chain couples TRBV7-7 to TRBJ2-1; no firm D call. V lost 5 bases and J lost 5, with 19 bases in between. CDR1 is SSHAT and CDR2 is FNYEAQ in the germline V gene (reference sequence). The CDR3 runs 16 residues.

This clonotype showed up just a few times. This chain joins TRBV29-1 and TRBJ1-1; the D gene is possibly TRBD1 (6 bases). Between the trimmed V and J ends, which lost 5 bases and 4 bases, there was a span of 17 bases. In germline, CDR1 is SQVTM, CDR2 ANQGSEA. This CDR3 region has 14 residues. CDR3 sequence reads: CSVTLGGLSTEAFF. The CDR3 DNA sequence: TGCAGCGTTACCTTGGGGGGCTTGAGCACTGAAGCTTTCTTT.

This clonotype was recorded a few times. V is TRBV24-1 and J is TRBJ2-1; D unclear. The CDR3 is made up of 14 amino acids. The V end was cut by 5 bases, the J end by 5 bases, with 12 bases between. The V gene's germline CDR1 is KGHDR and CDR2 SFDVKD. CDR3 protein: CATSGAGLNNEQFF. The DNA of the CDR3 is TGTGCCACCAGTGGCGCAGGTCTGAACAATGAGCAGTTCTTC.

About this clonotype itself: One end of the junction varies from germline; a read error may be responsible. The rearrangement links TRBV7-2 to TRBJ2-1, with 9 positions matching TRBD2. From germline, CDR1 is SGHTA and CDR2 FQGNSA. The CDR3 totals 16 residues. CDR3: CASSLGLAVSYDEQFF. CDR3 coding DNA: TGTGCCAGCAGCTTAGGACTAGCGGTCTCCTACGATGAGCAGTTCTTC.

This clonotype was recorded at least ten times. This sequence joins TRBV24-1 and TRBJ2-5, with 10 bases that match TRBD2. V trimming: 4 bases; J trimming: 1 base; junction bases outside the gene matches: 8. This CDR3 comprises 17 residues. Germline CDR1 KGHDR, CDR2 SFDVKD. CDR3 region: CATSDRWTSGPQETQYF. DNA of the CDR3: TGTGCCACCAGTGACCGTTGGACTAGCGGACCCCAAGAGACCCAGTACTTC.

The chain uses TRBV4-2 and TRBJ2-5; the D gene is possibly TRBD2 (6 bases). The CDR3 has 15 amino acids. The V end was cut by 3 bases, the J end by 2 bases, with 13 bases between. The V gene's germline CDR1 is LGHNA and CDR2 YNFKEQ. The CDR3 DNA follows: TGTGCCAGCAGCCAGAACCGGGACTCGCAAGAGACCCAGTACTTC. As protein: CASSQNRDSQETQYF.